A single sample is the source of the 27 T cell receptor beta chains below, sequenced in a study of blood T cell repertoires in COVID-19. Generated by immunoSEQ multiplex PCR, the TCRdb table keeps only in-frame clones and is missing some. The sample records around 380,000 clones, over 65% being singletons. Sequencing was done on a sample of peripheral blood. The receptors come from a human donor with acute or convalescent COVID-19. The donor label of this sample is uncertain.

V and J are TRBV5-5 and TRBJ1-5; 7 nucleotides match TRBD1. Germline V gives CDR1 SGHKS, CDR2 YYEKEE (reference sequence). The CDR3 contains 16 residues. V gave up 1 base and J gave up 0 bases; unmatched junction bases: 4. Here the CDR3 reads CASSLRGQFSNQPQHF. The CDR3 nucleotides are TGTGCCAGCAGCTTGAGGGGACAGTTTAGCAATCAGCCCCAGCATTTT.

V usage is TRBV30 and J usage is TRBJ1-2; perhaps TRBD1 as D (6 bases). With 3 bases removed from V and 4 bases from J, the gap between germline ends came to 9 bases. The CDR3 loop spans 12 amino acids. Germline V gives CDR1 GTSNPN, CDR2 SVGIG (reference sequence). The CDR3 region has the DNA TGTGCCTGGAGCGGACAGTTCTATGGCTACACCTTC. As protein: CAWSGQFYGYTF.

The chain employs TRBV10-2 and TRBJ2-7; 7 positions match TRBD1. J lost 3 bases, V lost 5 bases, and 7 bases had no gene match. Germline CDR1 is WSHSY and CDR2 is SAAADI. The CDR3 has 14 residues. In DNA, the CDR3 is TGCGCCAGCAGTTCAGGGGGTCCCTACTACGAGCAGTACTTC. Its translation is CASSSGGPYYEQYF.

J is TRBJ2-2 and V is TRBV25-1; 12 nucleotides line up with TRBD2. Germline values: CDR1 MGHDK, CDR2 SYGVNS. The junction had 5 bases not matched to a gene; V was cut back by 4 bases and J by 5 bases. CDR3 length: 16 amino acids. The CDR3 spells CASSGLGTSGTGELFF. The CDR3 nucleotides are TGTGCCAGCAGTGGGCTCGGGACTAGCGGGACCGGGGAGCTGTTTTTT.

CDR3 region: CASSRLAIYNEQFF. CDR3 nucleotide sequence: TGTGCCAGCAGCCGACTAGCGATTTACAATGAGCAGTTCTTC. The gene calls are TRBV7-9 and TRBJ2-1, with TRBD2 matching 8 bases. The V gene's germline CDR1 is SEHNR and CDR2 FQNEAQ (reference sequence). V shed 5 bases and J 4 bases; nucleotides not matched to a gene: 4. CDR3 length: 14 amino acids.

This chain joins TRBV7-8 and TRBJ2-7, with 7 nucleotides matching TRBD1. The ends lost 5 bases at V and 2 bases at J; junction bases unmatched: 3. CDR1 and CDR2 (germline): SGHVS, FQNEAQ. The CDR3 runs 13 residues. The CDR3 here is CASSRDSPYEQYF. In DNA, the CDR3 is TGTGCCAGCAGCCGGGACAGTCCCTACGAGCAGTACTTC.

The chain joins TRBV29-1 to TRBJ1-2, with a tentative D call TRBD1 (5 bases). V was trimmed by 3 bases and J by 4 bases, leaving 15 bases between them. This CDR3 spans 14 amino acids. The germline V gene encodes CDR1 SQVTM and CDR2 ANQGSEA. Here the CDR3 reads CSVEVGGSTYGYTF. As DNA, the CDR3 is TGCAGCGTTGAGGTCGGGGGTTCGACCTATGGCTACACCTTC.

This rearrangement joins TRBV7-9 to TRBJ2-7; possible D gene TRBD2, 6 bases. The CDR3 loop spans 14 amino acids. Germline assignment: CDR1 SEHNR and CDR2 FQNEAQ (reference sequence). Trimming left V 3 bases short and J 0 bases short, with 9 bases between. CDR3 sequence reads: CASSLAGSSYEQYF. CDR3 DNA: TGTGCCAGCAGCTTGGCGGGATCCTCCTACGAGCAGTACTTC.

V usage is TRBV10-2 and J usage is TRBJ2-3; D perhaps matches TRBD1 (6 bases). From germline, CDR1 is WSHSY and CDR2 SAAADI. Trimming stripped 2 bases from V and 2 bases from J, with 14 bases between. The CDR3 has 16 amino acids. The CDR3 bases are TGCGCCAGCAGTGAGACCGACAGGCTGTCCACAGATACGCAGTATTTT. Translated, it gives CASSETDRLSTDTQYF.

V is TRBV7-2 and J is TRBJ1-1, with a tentative D call TRBD1 (5 bases). The V and J ends lost 2 bases and 8 bases respectively, with 12 bases between them. The length of the CDR3 is 13 residues. Germline CDR1 and CDR2: SGHTA and FQGNSA. CDR3 protein: CASSLQRGNEAFF. Here the CDR3 DNA reads TGTGCCAGCAGCTTACAACGGGGGAACGAAGCTTTCTTT.

CDR3 DNA sequence: TGTGCCAGCAGTGTCGGGACAGCCTATGGCTACACCTTC. It encodes CASSVGTAYGYTF. The rearrangement joins TRBV6-2 or TRBV6-3 to TRBJ1-2, with 7 nucleotides matching TRBD1. CDR1 is MNHEY and CDR2 is SVGEGT in the germline V gene. V was pared by 5 bases and J by 4 bases, with 4 bases of the junction left unmatched. CDR3 length equals 13 residues.

The chain joins TRBV3-1 (or the pseudogene TRBV3-2) to TRBJ2-7; TRBD1 matches 7 bases. This CDR3 comprises 15 residues. J was trimmed by 6 bases and V by 1 base; bases with no gene match: 9. CDR1 and CDR2 from the germline V gene are LGHDT and YNNKEL (reference sequence). CDR3 in amino acids: CASSQARGQSGEQYF. The CDR3, as DNA: TGTGCCAGCAGCCAAGCAAGGGGGCAAAGCGGCGAGCAGTACTTC.

This chain connects TRBV2 to TRBJ1-6; 10 nucleotides agree with TRBD1. The V gene's germline CDR1 is SNHLY and CDR2 FYNNEI. The J segment lost 7 bases and the V segment lost 6 bases, leaving 6 bases of the junction unmatched. There are 15 residues in the CDR3. CDR3 sequence: CASRLRQGANSPLHF. The CDR3 DNA sequence: TGTGCCAGCAGGCTAAGACAGGGGGCGAATTCACCCCTCCACTTT.

V and J are TRBV3-1 (or the pseudogene TRBV3-2) and TRBJ2-1; maybe TRBD2 (5 bases). Germline V CDR1 and CDR2: LGHDT, YNNKEL (reference sequence). Trimming took off 0 bases at V and 1 base at J, with 10 bases between the two ends. This CDR3 contains 16 residues. CDR3 sequence (DNA): TGTGCCAGCAGCCAAGATCGTACGGGGTCCTACAATGAGCAGTTCTTC. The encoded protein is CASSQDRTGSYNEQFF.

The V call is TRBV12-3 or TRBV12-4, the J call TRBJ2-2; TRBD2 matches at 8 bases. The J segment lost 5 bases and the V segment lost 10 bases, leaving 6 bases of the junction unmatched. The CDR3 is 13 amino acids. Here the CDR3 DNA reads TGTGCCACGCAGCGGGGGCCAACCGGGGAGCTGTTTTTT. The encoded protein is CATQRGPTGELFF.

The chain links TRBV5-1 to TRBJ2-3, with TRBD2 identical over 9 bases. Losses at the gene ends were 4 bases for V and 1 base for J; bases not matched to a gene: 7. The CDR3 loop spans 16 amino acids. CDR1 and CDR2 from the germline V gene are SGHRS and YFSETQ. Written as DNA, the CDR3 is TGCGCCAGCAGCGCCCGACTAGCGGCCCGCACAGATACGCAGTATTTT. Translating it yields CASSARLAARTDTQYF.

This clone was observed a handful of times. The gene calls are TRBV5-8 and TRBJ1-6, with D possibly matching TRBD1 (5 bases). The germline CDR1 and CDR2 sequences are SGHTS and YDEGEE. With 2 bases removed from V and 2 bases from J, the gap between germline ends came to 14 bases. This CDR3 is built from 17 residues. CDR3 in DNA: TGTGCCAGCAGCTTTGGGACTACGGCTACCTATAATTCACCCCTCCACTTT. Its translation is CASSFGTTATYNSPLHF.

Points on this clone: Other nucleotide sequences from this sample produce the same CDR3. The chain is built from TRBV5-1 and TRBJ1-1, with a possible D match to TRBD1 (6 bases). V lost 4 bases, J lost 4 bases, and 14 bases lay in between. The CDR3 is 14 amino acids. From germline, CDR1 is SGHRS and CDR2 YFSETQ. The CDR3 nucleotides are TGCGCCAGCAGCGGCACAGGGTCGGGCACTGAAGCTTTCTTT. Protein product: CASSGTGSGTEAFF.

This clone was picked up a small number of times. The chain joins TRBV18 to TRBJ2-7; 7 bases line up with TRBD1. Germline V gene sequence: CDR1 KGHSH, CDR2 LQKENI. The CDR3 covers 18 residues. The ends lost 2 bases at V and 0 bases at J; junction bases unmatched: 13. DNA for the CDR3: TGTGCCAGCTCACCAGGGACAGACCGCGCAGGGTTCTCCTACGAGCAGTACTTC. This sequence encodes CASSPGTDRAGFSYEQYF.

This clone turned up a few times. The genes are TRBV7-6 and TRBJ1-2; 10 nucleotides align to TRBD1. Germline values: CDR1 SGHVS, CDR2 FNYEAQ. The CDR3 is 16 residues long. The V gene end was trimmed by 5 bases and the J gene end by 5 bases; junction bases not matched to a gene: 11. CDR3 protein: CASSPGWTGGSYGYTF. In DNA form, the CDR3 reads TGTGCCAGCAGCCCGGGCTGGACAGGGGGGAGTTATGGCTACACCTTC. Based on the CDR3 plus reference TRBV7-6 and TRBJ1-2, the full variable domain is GAGVSQSPRYKVTKRGQDVALRCDPISGHVSLYWYRQALGQGPEFLTYFNYEAQQDKSGLPNDRFSAERPEGSISTLTIQRTEQRDSAMYRCASSPGWTGGSYGYTFGSGTRLTVV.

V gene TRBV18 combines with J gene TRBJ2-1; 7 positions match TRBD2. The length of the CDR3 is 15 residues. Germline lookup yields CDR1 KGHSH and CDR2 LQKENI. V was clipped by 3 bases and J by 6 bases; unmatched bases: 8. CDR3 loop: CASSPGSGYGNEQFF. DNA of the CDR3: TGTGCCAGCTCACCTGGTAGCGGGTATGGCAATGAGCAGTTCTTC.

J is TRBJ2-6 and V is TRBV27, with TRBD1 identical over 7 bases. V shed 4 bases, J shed 0 bases, and the junction held 3 bases outside the gene matches. Germline-derived CDR1 and CDR2 are MNHEY and SMNVEV (reference sequence). The CDR3 runs to 16 residues. The CDR3 region is CASSSGTASGANVLTF. The DNA of the CDR3 is TGTGCCAGCAGTTCAGGGACAGCCTCTGGGGCCAACGTCCTGACTTTC.

This chain connects TRBV4-2 to TRBJ2-1, with D perhaps matching TRBD2 (7 bases). The CDR3 loop spans 17 amino acids. V dropped 0 bases and J dropped 7 bases, with 19 bases sitting between them. Per the germline V gene, CDR1 is LGHNA and CDR2 is YNFKEQ. CDR3: CASSQEAAGGPFNEQFF. Here the CDR3 DNA reads TGTGCCAGCAGCCAAGAGGCGGCCGGGGGGCCATTTAATGAGCAGTTCTTC.

V usage is TRBV19 and J usage is TRBJ1-2, with D uncertain. The CDR3 is made up of 12 amino acids. Trimming removed 6 bases at V and 4 bases at J, with 9 bases between. Germline CDR1 and CDR2: LNHDA and SQIVND (reference sequence). CDR3 sequence reads: CASRRGPYGYTF. CDR3 nucleotide sequence: TGTGCCAGTAGAAGAGGGCCCTATGGCTACACCTTC.

This chain links TRBV6-2 or TRBV6-3 with TRBJ2-3; a possible D gene is TRBD1 (5 bases). The CDR3 runs 15 residues. The germline V gene has CDR1 MNHEY and CDR2 SVGEGT. Trimming stripped 3 bases from V and 0 bases from J, with 10 bases between. The CDR3, as DNA: TGTGCCAGCAGTTATGATACAGGTAGCACAGATACGCAGTATTTT. This translates into CASSYDTGSTDTQYF.

This clone was picked up one time. The chain links TRBV19 to TRBJ2-2; the D gene is possibly TRBD2 (5 bases). Germline CDR1 LNHDA, CDR2 SQIVND (reference sequence). The CDR3 is made up of 14 amino acids. V was shortened by 2 bases and J by 6 bases, with 10 bases between the two germline ends. CDR3 DNA: TGTGCCAGTAGTATACGGAGGTCCGCCGGGGAGCTGTTTTTT. Translating gives CASSIRRSAGELFF.

CDR3 nucleotide sequence: TGCGCCAGCAGCCACATTCTTAGCGGAGCCTACAATGAGCAGTTCTTC. Translating gives CASSHILSGAYNEQFF. The genes are TRBV4-1 and TRBJ2-1; a possible D gene is TRBD2 (6 bases). V was clipped by 3 bases and J by 2 bases, with 14 bases between them. The CDR3 covers 16 residues. Germline lookup yields CDR1 MGHRA and CDR2 YSYEKL.